The subject of this entry is one T cell receptor beta chain. This entry belongs to a study of T cell changes during pregnancy in multiple sclerosis. The germline gives CDR1 SEHNR, CDR2 FQNEAQ (reference sequence). This CDR3 contains 18 residues. V was clipped by 5 bases and J by 4 bases, with 27 bases between them. Produced via immunoSEQ multiplex PCR; TCRdb's table is partial and in-frame only. The repertoire holds 35,000 to 50,000 clones, roughly 91% seen once, with around 1.5% in the top ten. This rearrangement joins TRBV7-9 to TRBJ2-7; tentative D call: TRBD2 (6 bases). The material sequenced was PBMCs (not recorded whether the cells were cultured). This receptor was identified in a female donor with multiple sclerosis, enrolled in a pregnancy study. The CDR3 coding sequence is TGTGCCAGCAGCCCCTTGAGAACAGAAAAAGGAGGGATTTACGAGCAGTACTTC. Its protein is CASSPLRTEKGGIYEQYF.